This T cell receptor beta chain came from a study of blood T cell repertoires in COVID-19. Study information: The United States, Italy and Spain supplied acute and convalescent COVID-19 samples. The analysed material was cDNA or gDNA that came from T cells, B-cell-depleted T cells, or PBMCs.

Generated by immunoSEQ multiplex PCR, the TCRdb table keeps only in-frame clones and is missing some. The data contain 200,000 or so clones, approximately 86% of them singletons. The CDR3 is made up of 13 amino acids. V shed 1 base, J shed 8 bases, and the junction held 7 bases outside the gene matches. The germline gives CDR1 GTSNPN, CDR2 SVGIG (reference sequence). The chain is built from TRBV30 and TRBJ1-2, with 7 bases lining up with TRBD1. Specimen: peripheral blood. This sequence was found in a man in his sixties with COVID-19, enrolled during active disease. CDR3 nucleotides: TGTGCCTGGAGTGGAGGGGGCGACGGGGGCTACACCTTC. Translated, it gives CAWSGGGDGGYTF.